This T cell receptor beta chain comes out of a study of CD8+ T cells in alopecia areata. For the study at large: In an open-label trial, patients got 5 to 10 mg tofacitinib twice daily. General study results and limits: TCR sharing was clearer in mice than between patients, perhaps partly owing to patient HLA diversity. Lesional scalp, notably in alopecia totalis/universalis, had clonality above that of normal scalp.

This CDR3 comprises 15 residues. V lost 5 bases, J lost 8 bases, and 12 bases stayed unmatched. Germline loops: CDR1 SQVTM, CDR2 ANQGSEA. This clone was observed a handful of times. Its antigen is still unknown. Sequencing used cDNA as its template, made by extracting RNA and reverse transcribing it. This table comes from immunoSEQ multiplex PCR, and its TCRdb copy is limited to in-frame clones, with some not included. The sample contains more than 95,000 clones, 41% of which appear only once. Sample: CD4+ T cells sorted from blood. This chain joins TRBV29-1 and TRBJ1-4, with 9 bases identical to TRBD1. This TCR was sampled from a human donor with alopecia areata. CDR3 region: CSVLGTGPFDEKLFF. As DNA, the CDR3 is TGCAGCGTTCTCGGGACAGGGCCTTTTGACGAAAAACTGTTTTTT.